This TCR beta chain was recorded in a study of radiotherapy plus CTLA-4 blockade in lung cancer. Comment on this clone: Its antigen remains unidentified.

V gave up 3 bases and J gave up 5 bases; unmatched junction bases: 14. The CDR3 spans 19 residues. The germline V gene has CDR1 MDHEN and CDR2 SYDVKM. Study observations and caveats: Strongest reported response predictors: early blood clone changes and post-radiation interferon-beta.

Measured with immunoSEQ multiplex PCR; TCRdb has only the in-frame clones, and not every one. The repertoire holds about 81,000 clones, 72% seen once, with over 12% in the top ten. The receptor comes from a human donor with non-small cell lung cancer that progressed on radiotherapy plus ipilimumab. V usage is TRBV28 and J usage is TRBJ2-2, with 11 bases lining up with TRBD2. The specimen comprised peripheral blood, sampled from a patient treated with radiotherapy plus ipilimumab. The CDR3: CASSFPSGLAGADTGELFF. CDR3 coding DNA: TGTGCCAGCAGTTTCCCCTCTGGACTAGCGGGTGCCGATACCGGGGAGCTGTTTTTT.